The clone carrying this T cell receptor beta chain was counted ten times or more. What it binds is not known. V lost 1 base, J lost 0 bases, and 13 bases lay in between. Per the germline V gene, CDR1 is SEHNR and CDR2 is FQNEAQ (reference sequence). The CDR3 is 18 residues long. This entry is derived from a study of post-analysis software for immune sequencing data. Across the study: The cohort encompassed relapsing-remitting, secondary progressive and progressive-relapsing multiple sclerosis disease courses. General study points: Roughly 5 TRBV segments, TRBV5-6, TRBV5-1 and TRBV20-1 among them, were found more frequent in patients than controls. The authors found that F measure strongly co-clustered same-batch samples. Multiple sclerosis patients had significantly lower normalized Chao1 diversity than controls.

Presence of unique molecular identifiers characterized the TCR beta cDNA libraries. The authors obtained roughly 550,000 cDNA molecules from approximately 0.95 to 9.8 million T cells. From the PCR reads, TCRdb called clonotypes with MiXCR, one entry per CDR3 protein. This sample carries 650,000 to 900,000 distinct CDR3 sequences, about 43% of them seen once, and the ten largest clones take 4.9%. The sequencing sample was made of blood. The V gene is TRBV7-9, the J gene TRBJ2-6; no clear D. This clonotype was sampled from a girl between 10 and 17 years old with multiple sclerosis. The CDR3 loop reads CASSLGAGTSSGANVLTF. The CDR3 DNA is TGTGCCAGCAGCTTAGGAGCAGGTACCTCCTCTGGGGCCAACGTCCTGACTTTC. Complete variable domain (other parts from reference TRBV7-9 and TRBJ2-6): DTGVSQNPRHKITKRGQNVTFRCDPISEHNRLYWYRQTLGQGPEFLTYFQNEAQLEKSRLLSDRFSAERPKGSFSTLEIQRTEQGDSAMYLCASSLGAGTSSGANVLTFGAGSRLTVL.